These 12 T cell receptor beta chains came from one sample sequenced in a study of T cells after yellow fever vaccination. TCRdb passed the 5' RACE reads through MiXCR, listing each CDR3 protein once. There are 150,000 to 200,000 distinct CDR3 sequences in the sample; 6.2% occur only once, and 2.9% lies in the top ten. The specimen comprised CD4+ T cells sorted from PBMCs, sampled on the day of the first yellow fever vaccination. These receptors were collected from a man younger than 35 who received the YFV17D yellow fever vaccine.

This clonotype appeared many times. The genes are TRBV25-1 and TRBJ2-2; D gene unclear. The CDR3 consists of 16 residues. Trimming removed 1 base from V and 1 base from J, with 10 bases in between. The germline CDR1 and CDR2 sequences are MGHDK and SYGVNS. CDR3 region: CASSELKGVNTGELFF. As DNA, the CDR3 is TGTGCCAGCAGTGAATTAAAGGGCGTGAACACCGGGGAGCTGTTTTTT.

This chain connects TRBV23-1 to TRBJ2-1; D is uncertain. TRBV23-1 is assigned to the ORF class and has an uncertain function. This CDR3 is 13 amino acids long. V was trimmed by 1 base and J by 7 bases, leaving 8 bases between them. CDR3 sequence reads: CASSQCSCNEQFF. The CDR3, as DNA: TGCGCCAGCAGTCAATGTTCTTGTAATGAGCAGTTCTTC.

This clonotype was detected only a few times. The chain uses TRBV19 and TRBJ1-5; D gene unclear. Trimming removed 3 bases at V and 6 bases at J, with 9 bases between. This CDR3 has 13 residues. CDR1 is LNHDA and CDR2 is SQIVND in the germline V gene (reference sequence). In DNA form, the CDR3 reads TGTGCCAGTAGTATGAGGGATGCTCAGCCCCAGCATTTT. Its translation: CASSMRDAQPQHF.

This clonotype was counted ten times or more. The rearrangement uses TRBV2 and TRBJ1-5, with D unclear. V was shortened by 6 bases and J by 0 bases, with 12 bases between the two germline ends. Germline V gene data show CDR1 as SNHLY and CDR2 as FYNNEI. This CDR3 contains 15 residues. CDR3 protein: CASREQSYSNQPQHF. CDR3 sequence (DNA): TGTGCCAGCAGGGAACAGAGCTATAGCAATCAGCCCCAGCATTTT.

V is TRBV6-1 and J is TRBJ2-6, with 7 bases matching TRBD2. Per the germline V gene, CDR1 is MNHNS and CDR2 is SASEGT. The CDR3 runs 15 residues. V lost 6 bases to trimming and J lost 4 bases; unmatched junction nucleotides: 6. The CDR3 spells CASSPSGAGANVLTF. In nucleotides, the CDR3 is TGTGCCAGCAGCCCCAGCGGGGCAGGGGCCAACGTCCTGACTTTC.

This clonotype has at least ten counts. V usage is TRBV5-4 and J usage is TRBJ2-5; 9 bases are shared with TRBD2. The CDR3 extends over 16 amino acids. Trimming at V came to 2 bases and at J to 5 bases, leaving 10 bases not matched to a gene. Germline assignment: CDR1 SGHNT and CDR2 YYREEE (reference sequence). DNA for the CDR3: TGTGCCAGCAGCTTAGGGCGGGGGGGCGAGGTTGAGACCCAGTACTTC. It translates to CASSLGRGGEVETQYF.

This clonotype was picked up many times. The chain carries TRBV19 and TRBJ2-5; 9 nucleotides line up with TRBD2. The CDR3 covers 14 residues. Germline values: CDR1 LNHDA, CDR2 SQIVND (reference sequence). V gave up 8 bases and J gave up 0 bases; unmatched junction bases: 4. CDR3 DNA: TGTGCCAGTGGGACTAGCTTCTACCAAGAGACCCAGTACTTC. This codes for CASGTSFYQETQYF.

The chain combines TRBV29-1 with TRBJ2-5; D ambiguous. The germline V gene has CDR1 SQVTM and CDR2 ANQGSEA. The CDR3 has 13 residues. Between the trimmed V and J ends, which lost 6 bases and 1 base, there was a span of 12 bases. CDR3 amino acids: CSVDPRSQETQYF. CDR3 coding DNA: TGCAGCGTAGACCCCCGGAGCCAAGAGACCCAGTACTTC.

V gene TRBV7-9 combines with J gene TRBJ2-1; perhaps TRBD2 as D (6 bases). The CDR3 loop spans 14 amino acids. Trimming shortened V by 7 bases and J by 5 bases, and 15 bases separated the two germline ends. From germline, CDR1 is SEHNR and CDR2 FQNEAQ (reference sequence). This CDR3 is CASTGMIADNEQFF. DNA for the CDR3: TGTGCCAGCACCGGAATGATAGCGGACAATGAGCAGTTCTTC.

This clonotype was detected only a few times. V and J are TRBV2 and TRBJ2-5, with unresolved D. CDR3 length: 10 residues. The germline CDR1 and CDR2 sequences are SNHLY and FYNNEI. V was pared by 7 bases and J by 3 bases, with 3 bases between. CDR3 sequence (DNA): TGTGCCAGCAAGGAAGAGACCCAGTACTTC. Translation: CASKEETQYF.

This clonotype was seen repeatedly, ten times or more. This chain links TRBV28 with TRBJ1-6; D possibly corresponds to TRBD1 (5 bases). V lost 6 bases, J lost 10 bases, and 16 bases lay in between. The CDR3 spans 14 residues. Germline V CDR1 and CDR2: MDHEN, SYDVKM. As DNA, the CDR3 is TGTGCCAGCAGCCTCCCAACAGGAAAATCACCCCTCCACTTT. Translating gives CASSLPTGKSPLHF. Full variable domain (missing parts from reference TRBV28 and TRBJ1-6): DVKVTQSSRYLVKRTGEKVFLECVQDMDHENMFWYRQDPGLGLRLIYFSYDVKMKEKGDIPEGYSVSREKKERFSLILESASTNQTSMYLCASSLPTGKSPLHFGNGTRLTVT.

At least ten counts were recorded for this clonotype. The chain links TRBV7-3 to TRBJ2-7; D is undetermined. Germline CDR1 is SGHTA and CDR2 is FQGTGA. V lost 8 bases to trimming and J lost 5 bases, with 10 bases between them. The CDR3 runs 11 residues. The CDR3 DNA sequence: TGTGCCAGCTTTTCCGCTGACGAGCAGTACTTC. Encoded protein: CASFSADEQYF. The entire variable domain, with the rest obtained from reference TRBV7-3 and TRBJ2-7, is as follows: GAGVSQTPSNKVTEKGKYVELRCDPISGHTALYWYRQSLGQGPEFLIYFQGTGAADDSGLPNDRFFAVRPEGSVSTLKIQRTERGDSAVYLCASFSADEQYFGPGTRLTVT.